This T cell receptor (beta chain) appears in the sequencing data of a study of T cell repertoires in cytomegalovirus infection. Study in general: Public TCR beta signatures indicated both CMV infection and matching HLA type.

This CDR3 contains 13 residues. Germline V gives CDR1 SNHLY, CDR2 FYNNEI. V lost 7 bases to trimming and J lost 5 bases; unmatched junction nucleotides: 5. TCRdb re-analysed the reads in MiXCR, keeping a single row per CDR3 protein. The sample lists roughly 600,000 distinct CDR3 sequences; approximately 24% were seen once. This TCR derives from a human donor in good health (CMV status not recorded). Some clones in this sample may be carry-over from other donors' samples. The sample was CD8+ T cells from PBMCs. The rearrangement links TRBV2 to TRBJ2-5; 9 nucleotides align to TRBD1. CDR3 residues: CASKQGARETQYF. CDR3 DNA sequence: TGTGCCAGCAAACAGGGGGCGCGGGAGACCCAGTACTTC. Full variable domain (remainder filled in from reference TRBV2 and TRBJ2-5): EPEVTQTPSHQVTQMGQEVILRCVPISNHLYFYWYRQILGQKVEFLVSFYNNEISEKSEIFDDQFSVERPDGSNFTLKIRSTKLEDSAMYFCASKQGARETQYFGPGTRLLVL.